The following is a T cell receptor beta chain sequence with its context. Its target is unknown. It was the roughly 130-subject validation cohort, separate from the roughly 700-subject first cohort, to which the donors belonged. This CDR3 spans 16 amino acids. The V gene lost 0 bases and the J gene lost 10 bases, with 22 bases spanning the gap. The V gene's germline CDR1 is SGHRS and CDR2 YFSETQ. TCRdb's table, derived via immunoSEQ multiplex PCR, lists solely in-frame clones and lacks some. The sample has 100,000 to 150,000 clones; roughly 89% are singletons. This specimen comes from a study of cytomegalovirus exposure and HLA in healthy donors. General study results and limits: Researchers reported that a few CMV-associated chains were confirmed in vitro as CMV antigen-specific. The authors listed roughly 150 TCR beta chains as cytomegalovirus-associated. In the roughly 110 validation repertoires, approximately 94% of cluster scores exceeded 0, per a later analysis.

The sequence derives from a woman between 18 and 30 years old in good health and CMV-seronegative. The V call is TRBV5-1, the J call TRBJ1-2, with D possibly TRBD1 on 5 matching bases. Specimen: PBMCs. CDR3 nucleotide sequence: TGCGCCAGCAGCTTGGCCGTAACAGGTGGGACTTCTATCTACACCTTC. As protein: CASSLAVTGGTSIYTF.